The 17 T cell receptor beta chains below all came from one sample that was sequenced in a study of T cell responses to AZD1222 COVID-19 vaccine. Libraries were prepared by immunoSEQ multiplex PCR; TCRdb keeps only in-frame clonotypes and omits some of them. The table records over 150,000 clones, around 93% of them present only once. Specimen: peripheral blood, collected 28 days after the second AZD1222 dose. These TCRs come from an adult who received the AZD1222 COVID-19 vaccine.

The J gene is TRBJ1-1, the V gene TRBV6-5, with D perhaps TRBD1 (5 bases). Germline CDR1 is MNHEY and CDR2 is SVGAGI. V was pared by 8 bases and J by 0 bases, with 13 bases between. There are 14 residues in the CDR3. Here the CDR3 DNA reads TGTGCCAGCGGACACTCGACAGTGAACACTGAAGCTTTCTTT. Translating it yields CASGHSTVNTEAFF.

The rearrangement uses TRBV9 and TRBJ2-1; the D is unclear. Per germline, CDR1 SGDLS and CDR2 YYNGEE. The CDR3 consists of 11 residues. V lost 3 bases and J lost 8, with 6 bases in between. The CDR3 sequence: CASSGAYEQFF. The CDR3 coding sequence is TGTGCCAGCAGCGGGGCTTATGAGCAGTTCTTC.

This clone was picked up one time. The rearrangement uses TRBV5-4 and TRBJ1-2; 7 nucleotides agree with TRBD1. With 3 bases clipped from V and 3 bases from J, the junction kept 8 bases outside the gene matches. CDR1 and CDR2 from the germline V gene are SGHNT and YYREEE (reference sequence). This CDR3 is built from 15 residues. CDR3 amino acids: CASSSRSGTDYGYTF. CDR3 DNA: TGTGCCAGCAGCTCTCGATCCGGGACAGACTATGGCTACACCTTC. Full variable domain (missing parts from reference TRBV5-4 and TRBJ1-2): ETGVTQSPTHLIKTRGQQVTLRCSSQSGHNTVSWYQQALGQGPQFIFQYYREEENGRGNFPPRFSGLQFPNYSSELNVNALELDDSALYLCASSSRSGTDYGYTFGSGTRLTVV.

The gene calls are TRBV11-2 and TRBJ2-7; tentatively, D is TRBD2 (5 bases). Germline V gene sequence: CDR1 SGHAT, CDR2 FQNNGV. V was shortened by 5 bases and J by 12 bases, with 23 bases between the two germline ends. CDR3 length: 14 residues. The CDR3 reads CASSRTPSEGSSYF. The CDR3 nucleotides are TGTGCCAGCAGCCGTACCCCCAGCGAGGGCAGCTCGTACTTC.

The chain carries TRBV19 and TRBJ1-1; 7 bases are a match to TRBD1. The CDR3 sequence is 15 residues long. After removal of 8 bases from V and 0 bases from J, the junction contained 9 bases not matched to a gene. Germline V gene sequence: CDR1 LNHDA, CDR2 SQIVND (reference sequence). Here the CDR3 reads CASELQGQLNTEAFF. In DNA, the CDR3 is TGTGCCAGTGAATTACAGGGGCAATTGAACACTGAAGCTTTCTTT.

This chain links TRBV19 with TRBJ1-5; 12 bases fit TRBD1. The CDR3 consists of 15 residues. In germline, CDR1 is LNHDA, CDR2 SQIVND (reference sequence). V was clipped by 10 bases and J by 3 bases; unmatched bases: 7. The CDR3 here is CATGTGGGHNQPQHF. Here the CDR3 DNA reads TGTGCCACGGGGACAGGGGGCGGTCACAATCAGCCCCAGCATTTT.

The rearrangement uses TRBV15 and TRBJ1-1; no reliable D call. The germline CDR1 and CDR2 sequences are LNHNV and YYDKDF (reference sequence). V was shortened by 4 bases and J by 1 base, with 10 bases between the two germline ends. This CDR3 is 14 amino acids long. CDR3 residues: CATSILPGNTEAFF. The CDR3 DNA sequence: TGTGCCACCAGCATCCTCCCTGGGAACACTGAAGCTTTCTTT.

J is TRBJ2-2 and V is TRBV27, with D tentatively TRBD2 (6 bases). Germline CDR1 reads MNHEY; CDR2 reads SMNVEV (reference sequence). V was cut by 7 bases and J by 1 base, with 16 bases left in between. The CDR3 loop spans 16 amino acids. This CDR3 is CASTARLAQNTGELFF. The CDR3, as DNA: TGTGCCAGCACTGCGCGGCTAGCGCAGAACACCGGGGAGCTGTTTTTT.

V and J are TRBV7-2 and TRBJ1-2; no reliable D call. Trimming removed 1 base from V and 1 base from J, with 7 bases in between. Germline V gene data show CDR1 as SGHTA and CDR2 as FQGNSA. The CDR3 length is 14 residues. The CDR3 sequence: CASSLEVINYGYTF. CDR3 coding DNA: TGTGCCAGCAGCTTAGAGGTGATTAACTATGGCTACACCTTC.

The CDR3 nucleotides read TGCAGCGTCGTGTCTGGGGGAGCCTACGAGCAGTACTTC. Translation gives CSVVSGGAYEQYF. This chain links TRBV29-1 with TRBJ2-7, with D perhaps TRBD1 or TRBD2 (5 bases each). CDR1 is SQVTM, CDR2 ANQGSEA, per germline. The CDR3 is 13 amino acids. Trimming pared 6 bases from V and 2 bases from J, leaving 14 bases between.

This clone came up once. The V gene is TRBV19, the J gene TRBJ2-1; 7 nucleotides match TRBD1. With V trimmed by 5 bases and J by 7 bases, 8 bases remained unmatched. The germline V gene has CDR1 LNHDA and CDR2 SQIVND (reference sequence). This CDR3 has 14 amino acids. CDR3 region: CASSLQQGLNEQFF. CDR3 bases: TGTGCCAGTAGTCTACAACAGGGGCTGAATGAGCAGTTCTTC.

The gene calls are TRBV12-3 or TRBV12-4 and TRBJ2-1, with a tentative D call TRBD2 (5 bases). This CDR3 contains 13 residues. V gave up 6 bases and J gave up 7 bases, with 13 bases separating them. CDR3 bases: TGTGCCAGCAGCCCCAACGGCGGGAATGAGCAGTTCTTC. Translation gives CASSPNGGNEQFF.

The chain employs TRBV6-5 and TRBJ2-7; D is unresolved. The V gene lost 0 bases and the J gene lost 0 bases, with 12 bases spanning the gap. Germline CDR1 reads MNHEY; CDR2 reads SVGAGI. This CDR3 comprises 16 residues. The CDR3, as DNA: TGTGCCAGCAGTTACTCTGGGTTTTCGAGCTCCTACGAGCAGTACTTC. Protein sequence: CASSYSGFSSSYEQYF.

This clone came up a few times. The chain links TRBV4-1 to TRBJ2-3; possible D gene TRBD2, 5 bases. V lost 3 bases, J lost 4 bases, and 14 bases lay in between. Looked up from germline, CDR1 is MGHRA and CDR2 is YSYEKL. The CDR3 covers 15 residues. CDR3 loop: CASSQSTRWADTQYF. In DNA form, the CDR3 reads TGCGCCAGCAGCCAGAGTACTAGGTGGGCAGATACGCAGTATTTT.

V and J are TRBV6-5 and TRBJ1-6; D unclear. This CDR3 is built from 14 residues. The V end lost 2 bases, the J end lost 9 bases, and 11 bases lay between the germline ends. The germline gives CDR1 MNHEY, CDR2 SVGAGI. CDR3 sequence (DNA): TGTGCCAGCAGTTACGTGGGTGGCGGTTCACCCCTCCACTTT. This gives the protein CASSYVGGGSPLHF.

A single count supports this clone. The chain is built from TRBV5-1 and TRBJ2-2, with TRBD1 matching over 8 bases. CDR1 SGHRS and CDR2 YFSETQ come from the germline V gene. V gave up 0 bases and J gave up 0 bases; unmatched junction bases: 1. The CDR3 has 16 amino acids. The CDR3 nucleotides are TGCGCCAGCAGCTTGGGGGGACAGGCGAACACCGGGGAGCTGTTTTTT. As protein: CASSLGGQANTGELFF.

This clone was recorded once. The chain carries TRBV15 and TRBJ1-1; weak D call: TRBD1 (5 bases). Trimming left V 3 bases short and J 10 bases short, with 9 bases between. Germline V gives CDR1 LNHNV, CDR2 YYDKDF (reference sequence). The CDR3 has 11 residues. CDR3 nucleotides: TGTGCCACCAGCAGTACGGGGGGAGCTTTCTTT. Translated: CATSSTGGAFF.